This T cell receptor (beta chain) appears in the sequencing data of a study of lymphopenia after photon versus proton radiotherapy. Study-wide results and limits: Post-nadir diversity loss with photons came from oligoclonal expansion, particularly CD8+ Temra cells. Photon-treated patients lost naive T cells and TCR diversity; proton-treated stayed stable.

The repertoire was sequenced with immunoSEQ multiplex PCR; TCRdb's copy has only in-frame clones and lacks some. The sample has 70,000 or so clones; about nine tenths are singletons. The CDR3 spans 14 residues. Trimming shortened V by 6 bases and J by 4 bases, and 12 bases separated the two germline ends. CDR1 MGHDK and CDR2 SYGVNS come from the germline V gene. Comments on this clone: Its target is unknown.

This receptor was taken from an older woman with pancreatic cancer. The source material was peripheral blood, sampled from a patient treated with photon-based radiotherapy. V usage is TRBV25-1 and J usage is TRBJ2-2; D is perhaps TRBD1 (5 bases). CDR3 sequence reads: CASRGLGFTGELFF. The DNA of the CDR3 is TGTGCCAGCAGGGGGCTAGGATTCACCGGGGAGCTGTTTTTT.